This TCR beta chain was observed in a study of blood T cell repertoires in COVID-19. Study-wide background: Collection of acute and convalescent COVID-19 samples took place in the United States, Italy and Spain.

Clones were sequenced by immunoSEQ multiplex PCR, and TCRdb holds only the in-frame ones, with some missing. The sample lists 100,000 to 150,000 clones; less than 85% were seen once. The CDR3 has 17 residues. CDR1 and CDR2 from the germline V gene are LNHDA and SQIVND (reference sequence). Losses at the gene ends were 5 bases for V and 1 base for J; bases not matched to a gene: 12. V usage is TRBV19 and J usage is TRBJ2-7; 9 bases are shared with TRBD1. The sequence came from a woman of 80 years or more with acute or convalescent COVID-19. The source material was peripheral blood. The CDR3 bases are TGTGCCAGTAGTCCTCACCCCGGGACAGGGAGATCCTACGAGCAGTACTTC. It specifies CASSPHPGTGRSYEQYF.